The 14 T cell receptor beta chains listed next were all sequenced from one sample in a study of OX40 agonist ivuxolimab in advanced cancers. Method: immunoSEQ multiplex PCR; TCRdb's copy keeps in-frame clones and lacks some. The sample has nearly 50,000 clones; around nine tenths are singletons. The input for sequencing was CD4+ or CD8+ T cells sorted from blood, taken in a trial of the OX40 agonist ivuxolimab. The receptors stem from an adult with an advanced solid tumor such as melanoma, head and neck, liver or kidney cancer.

A single count supports this clone. The chain recombines TRBV5-4 with TRBJ2-5; TRBD2 might be the D (6 bases). V lost 2 bases and J lost 5, with 22 bases in between. The CDR3 covers 17 residues. Germline-derived CDR1 and CDR2 are SGHNT and YYREEE (reference sequence). The CDR3 is CASSFGGGTRPPETQYF. The CDR3, as DNA: TGTGCCAGCAGCTTTGGAGGCGGGACCCGCCCCCCGGAGACCCAGTACTTC.

This clone appeared a single time. The chain combines TRBV28 with TRBJ2-7; 9 nucleotides match TRBD1. This CDR3 has 14 residues. V shed 3 bases, J shed 5 bases, and the junction held 5 bases outside the gene matches. CDR1 and CDR2 (germline): MDHEN, SYDVKM. The CDR3 loop reads CASSFGQGINEQYF. Written as DNA, the CDR3 is TGTGCCAGCAGTTTTGGACAGGGGATCAACGAGCAGTACTTC.

The chain is built from TRBV5-1 and TRBJ2-1; D is perhaps TRBD2 (5 bases). The CDR3 sequence is 16 residues long. CDR1 and CDR2 from the germline V gene are SGHRS and YFSETQ. Trimming stripped 0 bases from V and 8 bases from J, with 18 bases between. The CDR3 coding sequence is TGCGCCAGCAGCTTGGCTAGCTTATCCCCTAGCCATGAGCAGTTCTTC. This codes for CASSLASLSPSHEQFF.

This clone has a single count. Other DNA variants within this sample encode the same CDR3. V gene TRBV5-1 combines with J gene TRBJ2-3, with 7 bases aligning to TRBD2. CDR3 length: 15 residues. The germline V gene encodes CDR1 SGHRS and CDR2 YFSETQ. V shed 0 bases, J shed 1 base, and the junction held 2 bases outside the gene matches. CDR3 amino acids: CASSLGLAGTDTQYF. In DNA, the CDR3 is TGCGCCAGCAGCTTGGGGCTAGCGGGCACAGATACGCAGTATTTT. The whole variable domain, filled in from reference TRBV5-1 and TRBJ2-3, reads KAGVTQTPRYLIKTRGQQVTLSCSPISGHRSVSWYQQTPGQGLQFLFEYFSETQRNKGNFPGRFSGRQFSNSRSEMNVSTLELGDSALYLCASSLGLAGTDTQYFGPGTRLTVL.

The rearrangement joins TRBV19 to TRBJ2-1, with 7 positions matching TRBD1. Germline V CDR1 and CDR2: LNHDA, SQIVND (reference sequence). Trimming removed 5 bases from V and 2 bases from J; junction bases left unmatched: 6. The CDR3 runs to 15 residues. The CDR3 here is CASSPRGGTYNEQFF. Here the CDR3 DNA reads TGTGCCAGTAGTCCACGAGGGGGCACCTACAATGAGCAGTTCTTC.

This clone occurred once. The V and J genes are TRBV19 and TRBJ2-5; tentatively, D is TRBD1 (6 bases). Looked up from germline, CDR1 is LNHDA and CDR2 is SQIVND (reference sequence). V was trimmed by 3 bases and J by 1 base, leaving 24 bases between them. CDR3 length: 19 residues. The CDR3 protein is CASSMSGDIRPGPQETQYF. The CDR3 DNA reads as TGTGCCAGTAGTATGTCCGGGGACATACGACCTGGGCCCCAAGAGACCCAGTACTTC.

The V and J genes are TRBV6-5 and TRBJ2-3; the match to TRBD2 covers 7 bases. V lost 4 bases and J lost 3; bases outside the gene matches: 10. Germline CDR1 reads MNHEY; CDR2 reads SVGAGI. This CDR3 is 16 amino acids long. CDR3 protein: CASSSNSWGGTDTQYF. DNA for the CDR3: TGTGCCAGCAGTTCGAACTCCTGGGGAGGGACAGATACGCAGTATTTT.

This chain links TRBV7-9 with TRBJ2-3; 10 nucleotides line up with TRBD2. Germline V gives CDR1 SEHNR, CDR2 FQNEAQ (reference sequence). This CDR3 contains 17 residues. J lost 5 bases, V lost 0 bases, and 8 bases had no gene match. The CDR3 bases are TGTGCCAGCAGCTTAGCTATAGCGGGAGGTCCGGGAGATACGCAGTATTTT. Protein sequence: CASSLAIAGGPGDTQYF.

V and J are TRBV28 and TRBJ1-2, with 8 nucleotides matching TRBD1. V shed 1 base, J shed 5 bases, and the junction held 6 bases outside the gene matches. The V gene's germline CDR1 is MDHEN and CDR2 SYDVKM. The CDR3 has 15 amino acids. The CDR3 nucleotides are TGTGCCAGCAGTTTATTTCCCAGGACAGGGTATGGCTACACCTTC. Translating gives CASSLFPRTGYGYTF.

V usage is TRBV6-6 and J usage is TRBJ2-7, with D possibly being TRBD1 (5 bases). The CDR3 is made up of 13 amino acids. CDR1 is MNHNY and CDR2 is SVGAGI in the germline V gene (reference sequence). V shed 5 bases and J shed 3 bases, with 11 bases lying between them. The CDR3 DNA is TGTGCCAGCAGTAGACAGTACTTCTACGAGCAGTACTTC. Amino acid sequence: CASSRQYFYEQYF.

The count of this clone is one. The chain combines TRBV9 with TRBJ2-3, with a tentative D call TRBD1 (5 bases). CDR3 size: 17 residues. The V gene's germline CDR1 is SGDLS and CDR2 YYNGEE. Trimming shortened V by 0 bases and J by 1 base, and 15 bases separated the two germline ends. The DNA for the CDR3 is TGTGCCAGCAGCGTAGTTACAGGTTGGATGGGCACAGATACGCAGTATTTT. The encoded protein is CASSVVTGWMGTDTQYF.

The rearrangement uses TRBV19 and TRBJ2-6, with D unclear. Per germline, CDR1 LNHDA and CDR2 SQIVND (reference sequence). The CDR3 length is 14 residues. Trimming cost V 6 bases and J 0 bases, with 6 bases left between them. The CDR3 spells CASRQYSGANVLTF. DNA of the CDR3: TGTGCCAGTAGACAGTACTCTGGGGCCAACGTCCTGACTTTC.

The genes are TRBV7-3 and TRBJ2-1; possible D gene TRBD2, 6 bases. The germline V and J ends were trimmed by 5 bases and 8 bases, with 19 bases remaining between them. In germline, CDR1 is SGHTA, CDR2 FQGTGA. CDR3 length equals 15 residues. The CDR3 coding sequence is TGTGCCAGCAGCGAGGCGGGCGGGAAGGGCGATGAGCAGTTCTTC. This translates into CASSEAGGKGDEQFF.

The V call is TRBV11-2, the J call TRBJ2-5; D may correspond to TRBD1 or TRBD2 (5 bases each). Judging by the DNA end, TRBJ2-7 fits better; the J call may be wrong. This CDR3 is built from 14 residues. Germline-derived CDR1 and CDR2 are SGHAT and FQNNGV. The CDR3 DNA follows: TGTGCCAGCAGCGAACCGGGACGGAACGTCGAGCAGTACTTC. Its protein product is CASSEPGRNVEQYF.